The subject of this entry is one TCR beta chain. No antigen is known for it. This sample is drawn from a study of blood T cells in healthy people across ages. Peripheral blood from each donor was collected in a volume of roughly 9.8 milliliters. The CDR3 length is 14 residues. The V segment lost 4 bases and the J segment 6 bases; nucleotides outside the gene matches: 5. CDR1 and CDR2 (germline): SGHRS, YFSETQ. Study results and limitations: Roughly linear declines in TCR beta diversity per million T cells occurred with age.

A second PCR, run for roughly 6 to 11 cycles, used a sample-barcoded 5' primer plus a J-beta primer mix. MiXCR was run by TCRdb on the 5' RACE reads, yielding one entry per CDR3 protein. The table lists 710,000 or so distinct CDR3 sequences, less than 40% of them singletons. The sequencing input was blood. The rearrangement links TRBV5-1 to TRBJ2-3; 10 nucleotides agree with TRBD2. This TCR was sampled from an elderly woman in good health. CDR3 loop: CASSPSGSGDTQYF. CDR3 bases: TGCGCCAGCAGCCCTAGCGGGAGTGGGGATACGCAGTATTTT. Based on the CDR3 plus reference TRBV5-1 and TRBJ2-3, the full variable domain is KAGVTQTPRYLIKTRGQQVTLSCSPISGHRSVSWYQQTPGQGLQFLFEYFSETQRNKGNFPGRFSGRQFSNSRSEMNVSTLELGDSALYLCASSPSGSGDTQYFGPGTRLTVL.